This TCR beta chain derives from a study of blood T cell repertoires in COVID-19 (dated by TCRdb to 2018 to 2020). Turning to the overall study: Samples covering the acute and convalescent phases of COVID-19 were provided by collaborators in the United States, Italy and Spain. The samples were drawn from the first 160 participants of the ongoing ImmuneRACE study and from 950 to 1,500 subjects provided by 6 global collaborators. Deeply sampled blood TCRbeta repertoires from subjects exposed to, actively infected with, or recovered from COVID-19 were included in the dataset. Where available, HLA class I and class II types were obtained from metadata supplied by the sample provider rather than from assay-based typing. The prospective study material was composed of cDNA or gDNA derived from T cells, B-cell-depleted T cells, or PBMCs. Sample metadata almost always included a de-identified subject ID, COVID-19 status, age in years and sex. A freely available public database, intended as a resource for researchers studying the immune response to SARS-CoV-2, is where the repertoires were released.

About this clone itself: The clone's antigen remains unknown. No quality values exist for individual bases; no much larger clone is one base distant.

One collaborating source in Seattle enrolled patients while the patients were actively infected and followed the patients over time throughout the course of disease. Each collaborating institution followed its own protocols to collect whole blood in K2EDTA tubes. For TCRbeta analysis, collaborator samples were shipped as frozen whole blood, as isolated PBMCs, or as DNA extracted from either sample type. The research as a whole found: The quantity of clinical and demographic metadata differed by source and by participant and was supplied without curation.

The immunoSEQ Assay, a bias-controlled multiplex PCR, was used to amplify TCRbeta CDR3 regions from genomic DNA. As for the authors' bioinformatics: The number of nucleated cells in each sample was estimated by amplification of reference gene primers within the assay. To quantify the absolute abundance of each unique TCRbeta CDR3 rearrangement, sequence reads were collapsed and filtered. For each sample, productive Simpson clonality was calculated as the square root of Simpson's diversity index over productive rearrangements. TCRdb carries this immuneACCESS record with in-frame sequences only. Its versions omit some clonotypes, under half of them owing to an unresolved V gene in the studies checked, with the rest unexplained. D and trimming were read from the DNA, whereas the V and J calls and clone size are those reported in that table. This sample is represented by more than 65,000 clones; roughly 80% of them were singletons. The top ten clones comprise under 7.5% of the sample.

A distance of 7 bases separates the germline ends of V and J, which lose 1 base and 0 bases respectively. The CDR3 goes from the cysteine to the phenylalanine over 15 residues. Here the CDR3 DNA is all that survives: 45 bases in frame from base 1. The germline V gene (reference sequence) provides CDR1 LNHDA and CDR2 SQIVND. The rearrangement joined TRBV19 to TRBJ1-5; no D segment can be confidently identified. The sequenced sample was peripheral blood. The source of this sequence is a man aged 25-45 years with COVID-19, enrolled during active disease. The nucleotide sequence is TGTGCCAGTAGTATAGGGCCAGATAGCAATCAGCCCCAGCATTTT. Its translation reads: CASSIGPDSNQPQHF.